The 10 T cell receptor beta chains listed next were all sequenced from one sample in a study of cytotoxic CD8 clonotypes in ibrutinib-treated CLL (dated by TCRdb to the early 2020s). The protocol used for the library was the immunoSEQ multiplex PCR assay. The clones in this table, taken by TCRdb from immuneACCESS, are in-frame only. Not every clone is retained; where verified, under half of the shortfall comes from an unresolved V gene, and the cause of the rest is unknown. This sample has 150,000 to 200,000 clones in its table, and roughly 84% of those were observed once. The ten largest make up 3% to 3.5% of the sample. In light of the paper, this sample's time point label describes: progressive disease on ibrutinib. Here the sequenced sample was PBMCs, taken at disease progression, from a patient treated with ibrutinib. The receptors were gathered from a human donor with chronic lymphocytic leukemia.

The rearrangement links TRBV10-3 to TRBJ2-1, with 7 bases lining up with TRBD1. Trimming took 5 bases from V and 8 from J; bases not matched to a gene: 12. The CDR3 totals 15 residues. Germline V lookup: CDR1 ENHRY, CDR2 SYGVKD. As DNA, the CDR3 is TGTGCCATCAGTTCCCGGGACAGAGGCTCCGATGAGCAGTTCTTC. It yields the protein CAISSRDRGSDEQFF.

CDR3 DNA: TGTGCCACCAGAGCCGGGACTAGCGGGGGGCATTACGAGCAGTACTTC. It specifies CATRAGTSGGHYEQYF. This rearrangement joins TRBV15 to TRBJ2-7, with 15 positions matching TRBD2. There are 16 residues in the CDR3. V gave up 6 bases and J gave up 4 bases; unmatched junction bases: 7. Looked up from germline, CDR1 is LNHNV and CDR2 is YYDKDF (reference sequence).

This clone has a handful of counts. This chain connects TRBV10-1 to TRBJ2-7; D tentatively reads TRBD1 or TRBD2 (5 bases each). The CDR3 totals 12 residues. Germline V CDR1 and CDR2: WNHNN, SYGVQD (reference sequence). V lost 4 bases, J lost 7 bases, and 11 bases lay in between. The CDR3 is CASSGIEGEQYF. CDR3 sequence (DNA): TGCGCCAGCAGTGGGATCGAGGGGGAGCAGTACTTC.

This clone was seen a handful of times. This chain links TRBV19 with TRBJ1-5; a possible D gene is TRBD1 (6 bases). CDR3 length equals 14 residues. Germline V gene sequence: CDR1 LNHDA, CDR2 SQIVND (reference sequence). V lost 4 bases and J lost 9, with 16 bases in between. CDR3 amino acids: CASSSSGGGGPQHF. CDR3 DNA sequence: TGTGCCAGTAGTAGCTCGGGGGGCGGCGGGCCCCAGCATTTT.

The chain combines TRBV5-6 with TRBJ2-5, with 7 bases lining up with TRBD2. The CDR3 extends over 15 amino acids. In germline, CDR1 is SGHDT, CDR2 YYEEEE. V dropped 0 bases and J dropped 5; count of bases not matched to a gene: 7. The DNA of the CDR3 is TGTGCCAGCAGCTTGGATGCGGGAGTGGGGGAGACCCAGTACTTC. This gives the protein CASSLDAGVGETQYF. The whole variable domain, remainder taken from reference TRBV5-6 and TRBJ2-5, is DAGVTQSPTHLIKTRGQQVTLRCSPKSGHDTVSWYQQALGQGPQFIFQYYEEEERQRGNFPDRFSGHQFPNYSSELNVNALLLGDSALYLCASSLDAGVGETQYFGPGTRLLVL.

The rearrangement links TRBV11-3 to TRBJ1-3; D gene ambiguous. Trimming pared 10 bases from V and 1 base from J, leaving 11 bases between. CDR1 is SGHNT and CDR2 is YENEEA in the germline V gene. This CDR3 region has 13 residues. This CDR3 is CATAGGSGNTIYF. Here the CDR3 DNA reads TGTGCCACCGCCGGCGGGTCTGGAAACACCATATATTTT.

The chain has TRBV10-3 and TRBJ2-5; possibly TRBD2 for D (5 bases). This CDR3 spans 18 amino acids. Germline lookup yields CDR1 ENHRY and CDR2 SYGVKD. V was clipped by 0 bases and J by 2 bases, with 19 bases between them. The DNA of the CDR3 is TGTGCCATCAGTGAGTCGGGGTTGGTCTCCGGGAATCAAGAGACCCAGTACTTC. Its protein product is CAISESGLVSGNQETQYF.

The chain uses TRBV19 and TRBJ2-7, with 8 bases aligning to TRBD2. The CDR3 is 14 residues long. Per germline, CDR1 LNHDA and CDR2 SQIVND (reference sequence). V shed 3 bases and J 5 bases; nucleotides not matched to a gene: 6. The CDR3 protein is CASSIQAGAHEQYF. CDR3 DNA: TGTGCCAGTAGTATCCAAGCGGGAGCGCACGAGCAGTACTTC.

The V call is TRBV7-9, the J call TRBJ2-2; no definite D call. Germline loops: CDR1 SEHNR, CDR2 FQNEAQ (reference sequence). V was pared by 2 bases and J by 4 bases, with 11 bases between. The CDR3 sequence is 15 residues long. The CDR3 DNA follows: TGTGCCAGCAGCTTATATAGGTTCGGCACCGGGGAGCTGTTTTTT. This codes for CASSLYRFGTGELFF.

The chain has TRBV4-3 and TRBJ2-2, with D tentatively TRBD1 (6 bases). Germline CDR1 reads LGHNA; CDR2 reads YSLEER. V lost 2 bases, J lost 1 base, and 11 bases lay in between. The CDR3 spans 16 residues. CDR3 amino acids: CASSQFWGLNTGELFF. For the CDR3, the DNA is TGCGCCAGCAGCCAATTTTGGGGGCTGAACACCGGGGAGCTGTTTTTT.